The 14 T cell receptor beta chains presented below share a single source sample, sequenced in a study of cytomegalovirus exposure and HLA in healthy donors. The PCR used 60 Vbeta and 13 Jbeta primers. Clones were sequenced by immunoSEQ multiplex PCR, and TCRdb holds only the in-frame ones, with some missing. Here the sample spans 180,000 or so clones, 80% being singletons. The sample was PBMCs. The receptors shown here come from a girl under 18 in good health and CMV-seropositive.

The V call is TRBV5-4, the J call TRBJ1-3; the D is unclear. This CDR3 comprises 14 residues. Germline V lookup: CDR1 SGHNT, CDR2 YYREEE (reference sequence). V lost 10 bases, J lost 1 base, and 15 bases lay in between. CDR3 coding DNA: TGTGCCGGCTGGTCGATTGGTTCTGGAAACACCATATATTTT. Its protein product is CAGWSIGSGNTIYF.

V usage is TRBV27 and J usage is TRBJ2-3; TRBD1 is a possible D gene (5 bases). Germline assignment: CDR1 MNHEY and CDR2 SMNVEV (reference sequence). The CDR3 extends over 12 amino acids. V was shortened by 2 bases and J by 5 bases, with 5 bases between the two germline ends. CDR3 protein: CASSLRGDTQYF. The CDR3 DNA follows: TGTGCCAGCAGTTTAAGGGGAGATACGCAGTATTTT.

As DNA, the CDR3 is TGTGCCAGCAGCACCCCCGGGACAGGTCATAACTATGGCTACACCTTC. Translation gives CASSTPGTGHNYGYTF. The V gene is TRBV7-2, the J gene TRBJ1-2; 8 bases fit TRBD1. V lost 5 bases, J lost 1 base, and 9 bases stayed unmatched. There are 16 residues in the CDR3. Germline V gene lookup returns CDR1 SGHTA and CDR2 FQGNSA.

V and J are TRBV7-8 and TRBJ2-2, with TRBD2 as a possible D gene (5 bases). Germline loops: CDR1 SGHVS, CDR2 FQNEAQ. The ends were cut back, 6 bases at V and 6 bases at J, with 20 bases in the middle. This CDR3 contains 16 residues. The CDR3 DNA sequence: TGTGCCAGCAGACCTCCGCCGGGGTCCTCAGCCGGGGAGCTGTTTTTT. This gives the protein CASRPPPGSSAGELFF.

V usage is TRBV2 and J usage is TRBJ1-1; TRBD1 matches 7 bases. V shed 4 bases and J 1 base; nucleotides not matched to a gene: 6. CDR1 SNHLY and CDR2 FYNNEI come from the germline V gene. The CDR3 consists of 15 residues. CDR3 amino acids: CASSVRQGPNTEAFF. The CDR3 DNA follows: TGTGCCAGCAGTGTCAGACAGGGACCGAACACTGAAGCTTTCTTT.

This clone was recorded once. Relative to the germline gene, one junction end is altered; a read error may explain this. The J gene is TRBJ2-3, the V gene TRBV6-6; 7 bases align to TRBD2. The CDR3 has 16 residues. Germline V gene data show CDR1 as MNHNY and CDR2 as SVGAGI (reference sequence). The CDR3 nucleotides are TGTGCCAGCAATTACTCCCTAGCGGAGAGCACAGATACGCAGTATTTT. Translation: CASNYSLAESTDTQYF.

The CDR3 bases are TGCGCCAGCAGCTTGCAGGGGCGGTCCTATTACAATGAGCAGTTCTTC. Protein product: CASSLQGRSYYNEQFF. This chain connects TRBV5-1 to TRBJ2-1; a weak D match, TRBD1 (6 bases). With 1 base removed from V and 4 bases from J, the gap between germline ends came to 15 bases. CDR1 and CDR2 (germline): SGHRS, YFSETQ. This CDR3 spans 16 amino acids. The complete variable domain, with remaining parts taken from reference TRBV5-1 and TRBJ2-1, reads KAGVTQTPRYLIKTRGQQVTLSCSPISGHRSVSWYQQTPGQGLQFLFEYFSETQRNKGNFPGRFSGRQFSNSRSEMNVSTLELGDSALYLCASSLQGRSYYNEQFFGPGTRLTVL.

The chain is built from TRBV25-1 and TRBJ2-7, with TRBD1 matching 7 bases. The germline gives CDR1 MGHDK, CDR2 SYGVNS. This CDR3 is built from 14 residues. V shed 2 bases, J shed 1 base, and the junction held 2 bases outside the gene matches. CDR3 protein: CASSETGQSYEQYF. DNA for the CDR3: TGTGCCAGCAGTGAAACGGGACAGTCCTACGAGCAGTACTTC.

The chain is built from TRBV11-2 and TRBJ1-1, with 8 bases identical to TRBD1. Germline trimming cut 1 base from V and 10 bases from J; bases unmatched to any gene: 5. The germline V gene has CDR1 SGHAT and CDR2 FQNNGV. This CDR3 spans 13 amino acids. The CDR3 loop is CASSLVGQGAAFF. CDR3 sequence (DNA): TGTGCCAGCAGCTTAGTCGGGCAGGGGGCAGCTTTCTTT.

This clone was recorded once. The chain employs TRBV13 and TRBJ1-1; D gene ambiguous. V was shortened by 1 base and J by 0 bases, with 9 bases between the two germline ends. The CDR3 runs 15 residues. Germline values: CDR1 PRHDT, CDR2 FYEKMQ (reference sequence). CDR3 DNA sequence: TGTGCCAGCAGCTTAGTTGGCATTATGAACACTGAAGCTTTCTTT. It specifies CASSLVGIMNTEAFF.

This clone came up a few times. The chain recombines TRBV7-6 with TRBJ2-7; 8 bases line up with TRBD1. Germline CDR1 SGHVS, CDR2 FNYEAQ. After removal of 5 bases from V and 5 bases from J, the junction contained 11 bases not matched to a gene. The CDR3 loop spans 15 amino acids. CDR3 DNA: TGTGCCAGCAGCCAAACGACAGGGGCCGCACACGAGCAGTACTTC. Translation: CASSQTTGAAHEQYF.

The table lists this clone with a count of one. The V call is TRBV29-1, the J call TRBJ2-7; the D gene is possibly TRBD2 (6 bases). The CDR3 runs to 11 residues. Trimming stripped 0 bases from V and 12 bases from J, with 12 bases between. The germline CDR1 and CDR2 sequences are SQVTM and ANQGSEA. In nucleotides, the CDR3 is TGCAGCGTTGAAGATCGGAGGGGAAGGTACTTC. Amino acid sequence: CSVEDRRGRYF.

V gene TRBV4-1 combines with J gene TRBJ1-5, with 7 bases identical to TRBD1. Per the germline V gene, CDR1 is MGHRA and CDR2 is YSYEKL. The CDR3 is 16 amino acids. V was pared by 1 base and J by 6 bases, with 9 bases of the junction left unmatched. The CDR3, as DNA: TGCGCCAGCAGCCAAGGACAGGGAATTCCCACTCAGCCCCAGCATTTT. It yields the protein CASSQGQGIPTQPQHF.

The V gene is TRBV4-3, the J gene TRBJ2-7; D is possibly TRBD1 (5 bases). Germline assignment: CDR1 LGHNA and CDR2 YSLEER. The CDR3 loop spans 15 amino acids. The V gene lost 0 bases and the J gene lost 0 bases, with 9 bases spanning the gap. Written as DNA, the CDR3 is TGCGCCAGCAGCCAAGAGCGGACAAGCTCCTACGAGCAGTACTTC. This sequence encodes CASSQERTSSYEQYF.